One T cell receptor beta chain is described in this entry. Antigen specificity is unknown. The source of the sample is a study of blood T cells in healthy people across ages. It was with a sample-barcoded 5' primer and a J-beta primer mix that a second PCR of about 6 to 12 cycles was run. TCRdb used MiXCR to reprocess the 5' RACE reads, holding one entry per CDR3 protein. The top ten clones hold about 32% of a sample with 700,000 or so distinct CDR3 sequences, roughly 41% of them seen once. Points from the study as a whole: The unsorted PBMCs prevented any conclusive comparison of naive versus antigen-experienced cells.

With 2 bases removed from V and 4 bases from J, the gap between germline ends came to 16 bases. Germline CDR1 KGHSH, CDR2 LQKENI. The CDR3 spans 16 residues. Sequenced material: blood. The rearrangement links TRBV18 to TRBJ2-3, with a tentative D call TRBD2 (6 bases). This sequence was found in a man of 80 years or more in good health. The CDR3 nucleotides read TGTGCCAGCTCACCAATTCGGCGGGGAGACGCAGATACGCAGTATTTT. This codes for CASSPIRRGDADTQYF.